Below, 20 T cell receptor beta chains from the same sample are listed, as sequenced in a study of T-cell memory formation after mild COVID-19. Via MiXCR, TCRdb re-called the 5' RACE reads, giving one row per CDR3 protein. The table includes about 55,000 distinct CDR3 sequences, 25% to 35% detected once. What was sequenced was PBMCs or a T cell subset sorted from them (not recorded which). These receptors were obtained from a man between 18 and 29 years old who had mild COVID-19 (a few samples of this study predate the infection). Cell type and time point are not known.

The chain recombines TRBV4-2 with TRBJ2-7, with 8 bases matching TRBD1. V was pared by 3 bases and J by 2 bases, with 3 bases of the junction left unmatched. Germline V gives CDR1 LGHNA, CDR2 YNFKEQ. The CDR3 loop spans 14 amino acids. The CDR3 here is CASSQGTGTYEQYV. CDR3 nucleotide sequence: TGTGCCAGCAGCCAGGGGACAGGAACCTACGAGCAGTACGTC.

In this sample, this clonotype turned up a few times. The chain is built from TRBV6-5 and TRBJ1-6; 11 positions match TRBD1. CDR1 is MNHEY, CDR2 SVGAGI, per germline. Germline trimming cut 4 bases from V and 6 bases from J; bases unmatched to any gene: 5. CDR3 length equals 16 residues. CDR3 bases: TGTGCCAGCAGTTTCAGGACAGGGGGCCCTAATTCACCCCTCCACTTT. Amino acid sequence: CASSFRTGGPNSPLHF.

This clonotype was observed a few times. The genes are TRBV5-1 and TRBJ2-2; maybe TRBD2 (6 bases). V lost 1 base and J lost 1, with 11 bases in between. The CDR3 spans 16 residues. Germline-derived CDR1 and CDR2 are SGHRS and YFSETQ. The CDR3 loop is CASSLRAGENTGELFF. The CDR3 coding sequence is TGCGCCAGCAGCTTGCGAGCGGGTGAGAACACCGGGGAGCTGTTTTTT.

The chain is built from TRBV3-1 and TRBJ2-7; 7 nucleotides align to TRBD2. This CDR3 is 15 amino acids long. The germline CDR1 and CDR2 sequences are LGHDT and YNNKEL (reference sequence). Trimming at V came to 2 bases and at J to 4 bases, leaving 8 bases not matched to a gene. The DNA for the CDR3 is TGTGCCAGCAGCCAACATGGGAGGGGAGCGTACGAGCAGTACTTC. It yields the protein CASSQHGRGAYEQYF.

This clonotype was counted between two and nine times. The gene calls are TRBV10-3 and TRBJ2-3; possible D gene TRBD2, 6 bases. Per the germline V gene, CDR1 is ENHRY and CDR2 is SYGVKD. The CDR3 extends over 14 amino acids. Trimming cost V 11 bases and J 4 bases, with 19 bases left between them. CDR3 DNA sequence: TGTGCCGGAGGGAGGACTGAGCTCCCAGATACGCAGTATTTT. As protein: CAGGRTELPDTQYF.

The rearrangement uses TRBV6-5 and TRBJ2-1; D remains ambiguous. The CDR3 covers 15 residues. Germline lookup yields CDR1 MNHEY and CDR2 SVGAGI. V lost 4 bases to trimming and J lost 0 bases, with 10 bases between them. CDR3 sequence: CASSSGRGSYNEQFF. The DNA for the CDR3 is TGTGCCAGCAGTTCCGGGCGCGGCTCCTACAATGAGCAGTTCTTC.

J is TRBJ2-3 and V is TRBV11-2, with TRBD2 as a possible D gene (5 bases). Trimming left V 1 base short and J 0 bases short, with 11 bases between. The CDR3 runs to 16 residues. Germline V gives CDR1 SGHAT, CDR2 FQNNGV. Here the CDR3 DNA reads TGTGCCAGCAGCTTAGGAAGGCGGACTAGCACAGATACGCAGTATTTT. Translation: CASSLGRRTSTDTQYF. The variable domain in full, completed from reference TRBV11-2 and TRBJ2-3, reads EAGVAQSPRYKIIEKRQSVAFWCNPISGHATLYWYQQILGQGPKLLIQFQNNGVVDDSQLPKDRFSAERLKGVDSTLKIQPAKLEDSAVYLCASSLGRRTSTDTQYFGPGTRLTVL.

This clonotype showed up just a few times. V and J are TRBV7-9 and TRBJ2-3; weak D call: TRBD1 (5 bases). The V end lost 7 bases, the J end lost 3 bases, and 11 bases lay between the germline ends. CDR1 SEHNR and CDR2 FQNEAQ come from the germline V gene (reference sequence). The CDR3 is 13 amino acids. DNA for the CDR3: TGTGCCAGCAACCAGGGAAAGACAGATACGCAGTATTTT. Translated: CASNQGKTDTQYF.

This clonotype was seen only a few times. The chain links TRBV12-5 to TRBJ2-3; no clear D. V was pared by 3 bases and J by 0 bases, with 7 bases between. The CDR3 runs 14 residues. Looked up from germline, CDR1 is LGHNT and CDR2 is FRNRAP. CDR3 DNA: TGTGCTAGTGGTTTATTCGGCAGCACAGATACGCAGTATTTT. It is translated as CASGLFGSTDTQYF.

This clonotype was found a few times. The chain has TRBV14 and TRBJ1-1; perhaps TRBD1 as D (6 bases). Per the germline V gene, CDR1 is SGHDN and CDR2 is FVKESK. Trimming pared 7 bases from V and 3 bases from J, leaving 9 bases between. CDR3 length equals 12 residues. CDR3 region: CASTGGYTEAFF. The CDR3 DNA follows: TGTGCCAGCACCGGGGGCTACACTGAAGCTTTCTTT.

The V gene is TRBV12-3 or TRBV12-4, the J gene TRBJ2-3; possibly TRBD1 for D (6 bases). Trimming took 6 bases from V and 0 from J, leaving 13 bases between them. The CDR3 length is 15 residues. The CDR3 loop is CASSRTASSTDTQYF. The CDR3 DNA reads as TGTGCCAGCAGCAGGACAGCATCTAGCACAGATACGCAGTATTTT.

Only a few counts were recorded for this clonotype. The gene calls are TRBV4-1 and TRBJ1-5, with unresolved D. The V end was cut by 3 bases, the J end by 4 bases, with 16 bases between. CDR1 and CDR2 from the germline V gene are MGHRA and YSYEKL. This CDR3 spans 16 amino acids. CDR3 DNA: TGCGCCAGCAGCCAGGGCGACGAAGACCGAAATCAGCCCCAGCATTTT. The encoded protein is CASSQGDEDRNQPQHF.

J is TRBJ1-1 and V is TRBV27; D gene unclear. This CDR3 contains 13 residues. Trimming pared 6 bases from V and 0 bases from J, leaving 8 bases between. CDR1 MNHEY and CDR2 SMNVEV come from the germline V gene (reference sequence). CDR3 protein: CASSGVLNTEAFF. The CDR3 nucleotides are TGTGCCAGCAGCGGGGTTTTGAACACTGAAGCTTTCTTT.

In its sample, this clonotype was seen a few times. This rearrangement joins TRBV5-1 to TRBJ2-3; D may be TRBD2 (7 bases). V shed 1 base and J shed 5 bases, with 14 bases lying between them. The V gene's germline CDR1 is SGHRS and CDR2 YFSETQ. The CDR3 length is 15 residues. CDR3 in amino acids: CASSLMGGPKDTQYF. The CDR3 DNA sequence: TGCGCCAGCAGCTTGATGGGGGGGCCAAAAGATACGCAGTATTTT.

This clonotype was observed a handful of times. The chain links TRBV5-1 to TRBJ1-1; the D gene is possibly TRBD1 (5 bases). CDR3 length equals 14 residues. Germline values: CDR1 SGHRS, CDR2 YFSETQ. V was shortened by 7 bases and J by 3 bases, with 16 bases between the two germline ends. CDR3 sequence reads: CASAAGRGYTEAFF. The DNA of the CDR3 is TGCGCCAGCGCGGCGGGGCGCGGGTACACTGAAGCTTTCTTT.

The chain has TRBV29-1 and TRBJ2-5; D gene uncertain. CDR1 and CDR2 (germline): SQVTM, ANQGSEA. The CDR3 has 10 amino acids. Trimming shortened V by 3 bases and J by 5 bases, and 4 bases separated the two germline ends. This CDR3 reads CSVERETQYF. CDR3 coding DNA: TGCAGCGTTGAGAGGGAGACCCAGTACTTC.

This clonotype was observed a few times. The chain recombines TRBV5-6 with TRBJ2-7, with D unresolved. The V and J ends lost 1 base and 9 bases respectively, with 20 bases between them. The V gene's germline CDR1 is SGHDT and CDR2 YYEEEE. This CDR3 contains 15 residues. The CDR3 spells CASSLNPTSEEGQYF. CDR3 nucleotides: TGTGCCAGCAGCTTGAACCCAACATCCGAAGAAGGGCAGTACTTC.

V gene TRBV5-1 combines with J gene TRBJ2-7, with 7 nucleotides matching TRBD1. After removal of 3 bases from V and 3 bases from J, the junction contained 9 bases not matched to a gene. The CDR3 length is 15 residues. CDR1 SGHRS and CDR2 YFSETQ come from the germline V gene. CDR3 residues: CASSSLPGQSYEQYF. CDR3 coding DNA: TGCGCCAGCAGCTCACTACCGGGACAGAGCTACGAGCAGTACTTC.

The V gene is TRBV7-9, the J gene TRBJ2-7; no definite D call. V lost 5 bases to trimming and J lost 4 bases, with 15 bases between them. The CDR3 consists of 14 residues. Germline V gives CDR1 SEHNR, CDR2 FQNEAQ (reference sequence). The CDR3 here is CASSPPGPIYEQYV. The CDR3 bases are TGTGCCAGCAGCCCCCCCGGTCCGATTTACGAGCAGTACGTC.

The J gene is TRBJ1-1, the V gene TRBV5-1; 9 nucleotides line up with TRBD1. With V trimmed by 3 bases and J by 3 bases, 9 bases remained unmatched. The germline V gene encodes CDR1 SGHRS and CDR2 YFSETQ. The CDR3 runs 16 residues. CDR3 in amino acids: CASSSSTGGLDTEAFF. The CDR3 bases are TGCGCCAGCAGCTCGTCTACAGGGGGCTTGGACACTGAAGCTTTCTTT.